The table lists the clone carrying this TCR beta chain with a few counts. What it binds is not known. This sample was included in a study of CD8 T cells in ankylosing spondylitis. Study results and limitations: What seemed typical of ankylosing spondylitis blood was a TCR beta motif built from about 8 highly homologous variants.

Quantitative 5'-RACE with molecular barcodes generated TCR beta libraries. TCRdb passed the 5' RACE reads through MiXCR, listing each CDR3 protein once. The sample has roughly 440,000 distinct CDR3 sequences, 15% to 20% seen once. The germline gives CDR1 SGHDN, CDR2 FVKESK. Trimming cost V 1 base and J 7 bases; bases outside gene matches: 6. The CDR3 is 14 residues long. The sample comprised blood, either unsorted or a sorted T cell fraction (not recorded which). The chain carries TRBV14 and TRBJ1-1, with 7 bases that match TRBD1. This TCR was sampled from a male donor with ankylosing spondylitis. Here the CDR3 DNA reads TGTGCCAGCAGCCAAGTGATTTGGGACAGTGAAGCTTTCTTT. This codes for CASSQVIWDSEAFF. Complete variable domain (other parts from reference TRBV14 and TRBJ1-1): EAGVTQFPSHSVIEKGQTVTLRCDPISGHDNLYWYRRVMGKEIKFLLHFVKESKQDESGMPNNRFLAERTGGTYSTLKVQPAELEDSGVYFCASSQVIWDSEAFFGQGTRLTVV.